This entry lists 4 T cell receptor beta chains sequenced from one sample in a study of blood T cells in healthy people across ages (dated by TCRdb to between 2015 and 2017). Preparation of the library involved 5' RACE. Sequencing instrument: Illumina HiSeq 2500. The second PCR ran for roughly 6 to 11 cycles and used a J-beta primer mix along with a sample-barcoded 5' primer. Using fastp at Q25 and MiXCR, TCRdb reprocessed the public reads and kept productive beta chains. CDR3 protein duplicates are merged, each entry listing the most common genes and DNA. Recorded for this sample are roughly 1,800,000 distinct CDR3 sequences; about 50% of them occurred a single time. The top ten hold less than 2.5% of the sample. Input material: blood. These receptors all come from a woman aged 40 to 50 in good health.

This chain connects TRBV5-1 to TRBJ2-3, with 7 bases that match TRBD2. The CDR3 totals 16 residues. The V gene end was trimmed by 6 bases and the J gene end by 4 bases; junction bases not matched to a gene: 14. Germline V gene data show CDR1 as SGHRS and CDR2 as YFSETQ. The CDR3 bases are TGCGCCAGCATTGGGGGAAGCGGGGCCGCTTCAGATACGCAGTATTTT. The encoded protein is CASIGGSGAASDTQYF.

The J gene is TRBJ2-5, the V gene TRBV4-3; 8 bases fit TRBD2. The CDR3 sequence is 15 residues long. The germline CDR1 and CDR2 sequences are LGHNA and YSLEER. Trimming at V came to 3 bases and at J to 5 bases, leaving 8 bases not matched to a gene. CDR3 in DNA: TGCGCCAGCAGCCACTACCTGGGCGGGGGGGAGACCCAGTACTTC. Translated: CASSHYLGGGETQYF.

V and J are TRBV4-1 and TRBJ2-1; D possibly uses TRBD1 or TRBD2 (5 bases each). Germline CDR1 MGHRA, CDR2 YSYEKL. There are 13 residues in the CDR3. V was cut by 5 bases and J by 5 bases, with 10 bases left in between. The CDR3 loop reads CASSGTQDNEQFF. For the CDR3, the DNA is TGCGCCAGCAGCGGGACGCAGGACAATGAGCAGTTCTTC.

This clonotype was counted only a few times. The gene calls are TRBV20-1 and TRBJ2-7; D is undetermined. V was cut by 6 bases and J by 5 bases, with 11 bases left in between. The germline V gene encodes CDR1 DFQATT and CDR2 SNEGSKA (reference sequence). This CDR3 is built from 11 residues. The CDR3 DNA is TGCAGTGCCGCGGACGACGACGAGCAGTACTTC. Protein sequence: CSAADDDEQYF.